The 24 T cell receptor beta chains reported below all come from one sample, sequenced in a study of OX40 agonist ivuxolimab in advanced cancers. The data were produced by immunoSEQ multiplex PCR, yet TCRdb's version contains in-frame clones alone and is incomplete. The sample has 55,000 to 70,000 clones, around 84% seen once; the top ten hold approximately 4.7%. Specimen: CD4+ or CD8+ T cells sorted from blood, collected in a trial of the OX40 agonist ivuxolimab. The receptors stem from an adult with an advanced solid tumor such as melanoma, head and neck, liver or kidney cancer.

The rearrangement joins TRBV4-1 to TRBJ2-3; TRBD2 matches 7 bases. With 4 bases clipped from V and 0 bases from J, the junction kept 7 bases outside the gene matches. There are 16 residues in the CDR3. The germline V gene encodes CDR1 MGHRA and CDR2 YSYEKL. The CDR3 DNA reads as TGCGCCAGCAGCCCCCCAGCGGGATACAGCACAGATACGCAGTATTTT. Amino acids: CASSPPAGYSTDTQYF.

The gene calls are TRBV5-1 and TRBJ2-1; D ambiguous. The CDR3 runs to 14 residues. V was clipped by 1 base and J by 0 bases, with 5 bases between them. The germline gives CDR1 SGHRS, CDR2 YFSETQ. The CDR3 bases are TGCGCCAGCAGCTTGACAGCCTCCTACAATGAGCAGTTCTTC. It yields the protein CASSLTASYNEQFF.

V is TRBV7-6 and J is TRBJ2-3; D is undetermined. Trimming left V 5 bases short and J 0 bases short, with 12 bases between. CDR3 length: 15 amino acids. In germline, CDR1 is SGHVS, CDR2 FNYEAQ. The CDR3 coding sequence is TGTGCCAGCAGCCTGCCTATGGGTAGCACAGATACGCAGTATTTT. Amino acid sequence: CASSLPMGSTDTQYF. Combining the CDR3 with reference TRBV7-6 and TRBJ2-3 gives the whole variable domain GAGVSQSPRYKVTKRGQDVALRCDPISGHVSLYWYRQALGQGPEFLTYFNYEAQQDKSGLPNDRFSAERPEGSISTLTIQRTEQRDSAMYRCASSLPMGSTDTQYFGPGTRLTVL.

CDR3 region: CASSGGTGINEKLFF. The CDR3 bases are TGTGCCAGCAGCGGGGGGACAGGGATTAATGAAAAACTGTTTTTT. The chain couples TRBV28 to TRBJ1-4, with 9 bases lining up with TRBD1. J was trimmed by 4 bases and V by 6 bases; bases with no gene match: 6. Per germline, CDR1 MDHEN and CDR2 SYDVKM. This CDR3 spans 15 amino acids.

V and J are TRBV5-4 and TRBJ1-4; D unclear. Germline lookup yields CDR1 SGHNT and CDR2 YYREEE (reference sequence). Trimming left V 7 bases short and J 4 bases short, with 11 bases between. The CDR3 extends over 13 amino acids. Written as DNA, the CDR3 is TGTGCCAGCGGGAGCTCGGATAATGAAAAACTGTTTTTT. It codes for CASGSSDNEKLFF.

In this sample, this clone turned up a few times. The chain recombines TRBV15 with TRBJ2-3; D is uncertain. This CDR3 is 13 amino acids long. In germline, CDR1 is LNHNV, CDR2 YYDKDF (reference sequence). With 0 bases removed from V and 4 bases from J, the gap between germline ends came to 5 bases. CDR3 coding DNA: TGTGCCACCAGCAGAGATTTACCAGATACGCAGTATTTT. Residues: CATSRDLPDTQYF.

This chain links TRBV20-1 with TRBJ2-3, with a possible D match to TRBD2 (5 bases). V was pared by 6 bases and J by 5 bases, with 9 bases between. The CDR3 spans 11 residues. Looked up from germline, CDR1 is DFQATT and CDR2 is SNEGSKA (reference sequence). The CDR3 sequence is CSARRGDTQYF. CDR3 coding DNA: TGCAGTGCACGACGGGGAGATACGCAGTATTTT.

The chain joins TRBV5-4 to TRBJ1-1; no clear D. Per the germline V gene, CDR1 is SGHNT and CDR2 is YYREEE (reference sequence). V was cut by 0 bases and J by 0 bases, with 9 bases left in between. The CDR3 loop spans 15 amino acids. This CDR3 reads CASSLVGPLNTEAFF. The CDR3 DNA follows: TGTGCCAGCAGCTTGGTCGGACCTCTGAACACTGAAGCTTTCTTT.

This chain connects TRBV11-3 to TRBJ1-2; no definite D call. This CDR3 is built from 15 residues. The germline V gene encodes CDR1 SGHNT and CDR2 YENEEA. Trimming removed 1 base at V and 7 bases at J, with 16 bases between. CDR3 in amino acids: CASSLGLLGSGGYTF. The CDR3 nucleotides read TGTGCCAGCAGCTTAGGTCTTTTAGGATCCGGTGGCTACACCTTC.

The rearrangement joins TRBV6-4 to TRBJ2-1; 10 bases align to TRBD2. The germline V gene encodes CDR1 MRHNA and CDR2 SNTAGT. V was clipped by 6 bases and J by 4 bases; unmatched bases: 6. The CDR3 is 15 residues long. This CDR3 reads CASSPSGSPYNEQFF. The CDR3 DNA follows: TGTGCCAGCAGCCCTAGCGGGAGCCCATACAATGAGCAGTTCTTC.

The J gene is TRBJ2-1, the V gene TRBV4-1, with a tentative D call TRBD2 (5 bases). Trimming stripped 4 bases from V and 0 bases from J, with 13 bases between. The germline V gene has CDR1 MGHRA and CDR2 YSYEKL. The CDR3 is made up of 16 amino acids. The CDR3 DNA is TGCGCCAGCAGCCTCAAAGGTACTAGCTCCTACAATGAGCAGTTCTTC. Its protein product is CASSLKGTSSYNEQFF.

This chain joins TRBV5-1 and TRBJ2-1; TRBD2 aligns across 9 bases. V lost 0 bases, J lost 8 bases, and 6 bases stayed unmatched. This CDR3 is built from 15 residues. Germline values: CDR1 SGHRS, CDR2 YFSETQ. The CDR3 coding sequence is TGCGCCAGCAGCTTGGTGCTAGCGGGAAGTGATGAGCAGTTCTTC. Translated, it gives CASSLVLAGSDEQFF.

The V and J genes are TRBV28 and TRBJ2-3, with TRBD2 identical over 15 bases. With 5 bases clipped from V and 4 bases from J, the junction kept 10 bases outside the gene matches. Germline CDR1 is MDHEN and CDR2 is SYDVKM. The CDR3 length is 18 residues. The CDR3 DNA follows: TGTGCCAGCAGTACAGGACTAGCGGGGGGGAATGCCGCAGATACGCAGTATTTT. This sequence encodes CASSTGLAGGNAADTQYF.

In this sample, this clone turned up a few times. The chain couples TRBV28 to TRBJ2-1; possibly TRBD2 for D (5 bases). The CDR3 sequence is 15 residues long. Germline assignment: CDR1 MDHEN and CDR2 SYDVKM. The V and J ends lost 6 bases and 4 bases respectively, with 16 bases between them. CDR3 DNA sequence: TGTGCCAGCAGATCTCTAGCTTCTGGATACAATGAGCAGTTCTTC. This codes for CASRSLASGYNEQFF.

The chain joins TRBV19 to TRBJ1-6; possible D gene TRBD1, 5 bases. Germline assignment: CDR1 LNHDA and CDR2 SQIVND (reference sequence). V lost 6 bases and J lost 9, with 15 bases in between. There are 14 residues in the CDR3. CDR3 loop: CASSAGLWASPLHF. In DNA form, the CDR3 reads TGTGCCAGTAGCGCGGGACTCTGGGCTTCACCCCTCCACTTT.

The V gene is TRBV4-2, the J gene TRBJ2-7; D is ambiguous. V gave up 0 bases and J gave up 3 bases, with 12 bases separating them. Germline V CDR1 and CDR2: LGHNA, YNFKEQ. This CDR3 is 15 amino acids long. This CDR3 is CASSQDRSQYYEQYF. CDR3 DNA: TGTGCCAGCAGCCAAGATAGGAGCCAGTACTACGAGCAGTACTTC.

The chain carries TRBV5-1 and TRBJ2-1, with D possibly TRBD1 on 5 matching bases. This CDR3 spans 14 amino acids. Between the trimmed V and J ends, which lost 4 bases and 4 bases, there was a span of 12 bases. Germline values: CDR1 SGHRS, CDR2 YFSETQ. CDR3 sequence reads: CASSRQLSYNEQFF. The CDR3 DNA sequence: TGCGCCAGCAGCAGACAGTTATCTTACAATGAGCAGTTCTTC.

As for this clone: The germline gene is not matched at one end of the junction; a read error may be the cause. This chain links TRBV6-5 with TRBJ2-5; 8 nucleotides align to TRBD2. The CDR3 spans 12 residues. CDR1 and CDR2 (germline): MNHEY, SVGAGI. Here the CDR3 DNA reads TGTGCCAGCAGTTATACCGGGAGGGAGCCACACTTC. This gives the protein CASSYTGREPHF.

V is TRBV11-2 and J is TRBJ1-1; 8 bases fit TRBD1. The CDR3 consists of 14 residues. V was pared by 3 bases and J by 5 bases, with 5 bases of the junction left unmatched. CDR1 is SGHAT and CDR2 is FQNNGV in the germline V gene. In DNA form, the CDR3 reads TGTGCCAGCAGCTTGACAGGGGCGCGAACTGAAGCTTTCTTT. It yields the protein CASSLTGARTEAFF.

V gene TRBV19 combines with J gene TRBJ2-1; no firm D call. The CDR3 consists of 13 residues. With 5 bases removed from V and 0 bases from J, the gap between germline ends came to 5 bases. Germline V CDR1 and CDR2: LNHDA, SQIVND (reference sequence). CDR3 nucleotides: TGTGCCAGTAGTCTTAGCTCCTACAATGAGCAGTTCTTC. It encodes CASSLSSYNEQFF.

V gene TRBV5-1 combines with J gene TRBJ1-3; the match to TRBD1 covers 8 bases. The CDR3 totals 15 residues. Trimming removed 4 bases from V and 1 base from J; junction bases left unmatched: 4. Germline V gene sequence: CDR1 SGHRS, CDR2 YFSETQ. CDR3 in DNA: TGCGCCAGCAGCGGGGGACAGGAGTCTGGAAACACCATATATTTT. Protein: CASSGGQESGNTIYF.

The chain uses TRBV11-2 and TRBJ2-7; tentatively, D is TRBD1 (6 bases). The length of the CDR3 is 15 residues. V was clipped by 5 bases and J by 0 bases, with 14 bases between them. Germline V gives CDR1 SGHAT, CDR2 FQNNGV. This chain's CDR3 is CASSTLQGSSYEQYF. CDR3 nucleotides: TGTGCCAGCAGCACACTCCAGGGGAGCTCCTACGAGCAGTACTTC.

V and J are TRBV27 and TRBJ1-5; TRBD1 might be the D (5 bases). This CDR3 is 17 amino acids long. The V end was cut by 4 bases, the J end by 1 base, with 17 bases between. Germline CDR1 is MNHEY and CDR2 is SMNVEV (reference sequence). CDR3 nucleotide sequence: TGTGCCAGCAGTTCCTGGGGGGAGCCCATCAGCAATCAGCCCCAGCATTTT. It encodes CASSSWGEPISNQPQHF.

In this sample, this clone turned up once. The DNA for the CDR3 is TGTGCCAGCAGCGTCCTCGTCGACGGACCCCAGCATTTT. It encodes CASSVLVDGPQHF. The chain links TRBV9 to TRBJ1-5; no definite D call. This CDR3 region has 13 residues. Germline CDR1 is SGDLS and CDR2 is YYNGEE. Trimming shortened V by 2 bases and J by 10 bases, and 13 bases separated the two germline ends.